One and the same sample provided the 20 T cell receptor gamma chains below, sequenced in a study of gamma delta lymphoproliferative disorders and STAT genes. TCRdb re-called clones from the multiplex PCR reads using CATT. Here the sample spans approximately 670 gamma-chain clones, about 8.8% being singletons. PBMCs from patients and controls supplied the genomic DNA for sequencing. Source material: blood. Receptor source: a human donor in good health.

Turning to this clone: The translation of this DNA and the TCRdb protein of a much larger clone differ at residue 3, probably owing to a read error; the protein shown here is translated from the DNA. This chain connects TRGV4 to TRGJP2. TCRdb leaves out the J gene; it was filled in here by matching the DNA to germline. The length of the CDR3 is 17 residues. CDR1 is EGSTGY, CDR2 YDSYTSSV, per germline. As DNA, the CDR3 is TGTGCCGCCTGGGATGGGAGGGTTTATAGTAGTGATTGGATCAAGACGTTT. It translates to CAAWDGRVYSSDWIKTF.

By share, this clone ranks as medium-sized. The chain uses TRGV4 and TRGJ1 or TRGJ2. Here the J gene was assigned by germline matching of the DNA, as TCRdb has none. The CDR3 runs to 10 residues. The germline CDR1 and CDR2 sequences are EGSTGY and YDSYTSSV. V lost 3 bases and J lost 7; bases outside the gene matches: 0. The chain's CDR3 is CATWDYKKLF. The CDR3 DNA follows: TGTGCCACCTGGGATTATAAGAAACTCTTT.

This clone was picked up a small number of times. A far larger clone differs by one base, so this is likely a read error. At the DNA level, this CDR3 is encoded by other sequences in the same sample as well. V usage is TRGV2 and J usage is TRGJP1. TCRdb is silent on the J gene; assignment here came from matching the DNA to germline. Germline loops: CDR1 EGSNGY, CDR2 YDSYNSKV. This CDR3 is 16 amino acids long. The CDR3 spells CATWDGLYTTGWFKIF. The DNA for the CDR3 is TGCGCCACCTGGGACGGCTTATATACCACTGGTTGGTTCAAGATATTT.

Sample share makes this clone large (0.1 to 1%). The J gene is TRGJP1, the V gene TRGV4. The J gene is absent in TCRdb and was assigned here via DNA matching to germline. J was trimmed by 8 bases and V by 1 base; bases with no gene match: 4. The CDR3 runs to 13 residues. Germline V lookup: CDR1 EGSTGY, CDR2 YDSYTSSV. This CDR3 is CATWDGLGWFKIF. CDR3 DNA sequence: TGTGCCACCTGGGATGGATTAGGTTGGTTCAAGATATTT.

By share, this clone counts as medium-sized (0.01 to 0.1%). The V call is TRGV4, the J call TRGJ1 or TRGJ2. The J gene was not available in TCRdb and was assigned here by matching the DNA to germline segments. The V gene's germline CDR1 is EGSTGY and CDR2 YDSYTSSV. CDR3 size: 12 residues. The V gene end was trimmed by 10 bases and the J gene end by 0 bases; junction bases not matched to a gene: 6. The CDR3 spells CATSRNYYKKLF. The CDR3 DNA is TGTGCCACTTCACGGAATTATTATAAGAAACTCTTT.

By proportion, this clone is large. The genes are TRGV9 and TRGJ1 or TRGJ2. Here the J gene was assigned by germline matching of the DNA, as TCRdb has none. In germline, CDR1 is GITISATS, CDR2 ISYDGTV (reference sequence). The CDR3 length is 11 residues. The ends lost 2 bases at V and 6 bases at J; junction bases unmatched: 1. CDR3 bases: TGTGCCTTGTGGGAGGCTTATAAGAAACTCTTT. Amino acids: CALWEAYKKLF.

Relative to its sample, this clone is hyperexpanded. Other DNA sequences in the sample encode the same CDR3. The J gene is TRGJ1 or TRGJ2, the V gene TRGV3. TCRdb supplies no J gene; here it was assigned by aligning the nucleotide sequence to germline. CDR1 and CDR2 (germline): VTNTFY, YDVSTARD (reference sequence). The CDR3 extends over 11 amino acids. Trimming at V came to 5 bases and at J to 11 bases, leaving 9 bases not matched to a gene. CDR3 DNA sequence: TGTGCCACCTGGGGGAGGGGTGAGAAACTCTTT. It is translated as CATWGRGEKLF.

The rearrangement joins TRGV8 to TRGJ1 or TRGJ2. The J gene, absent from TCRdb, was called here by matching the DNA to germline. The CDR3 sequence is 15 residues long. V shed 9 bases and J 0 bases; nucleotides not matched to a gene: 14. Germline CDR1 VENAVY, CDR2 YDSYNSRV. This CDR3 reads CATRGTLLNYYKKLF. The CDR3 bases are TGTGCCACCCGTGGGACTCTTTTGAATTATTATAAGAAACTCTTT.

This clone is medium-sized within its sample. The V and J genes are TRGV4 and TRGJP1. The J gene comes from matching the DNA to germline here; TCRdb lacks it. CDR1 is EGSTGY, CDR2 YDSYTSSV, per germline. Germline trimming cut 2 bases from V and 13 bases from J; bases unmatched to any gene: 1. The length of the CDR3 is 10 residues. CDR3 in DNA: TGTGCCACCTGGGATGAGTTCAAGATATTT. Protein product: CATWDEFKIF.

The V and J genes are TRGV11 and TRGJ1 or TRGJ2. No J segment appears in TCRdb, so it was assigned here by matching the sequence to germline. TRGV11 falls under the ORF class, with uncertain function. Germline trimming cut 2 bases from V and 3 bases from J; bases unmatched to any gene: 1. The CDR3 extends over 13 amino acids. CDR3: CACWIRPYYKKLF. In DNA form, the CDR3 reads TGTGCCTGCTGGATTAGGCCTTATTATAAGAAACTCTTT.

In this sample, this clone is medium-sized. The chain combines TRGV4 with TRGJ1 or TRGJ2. No J gene is reported in TCRdb; it was inferred here by comparing the DNA with germline. Germline lookup yields CDR1 EGSTGY and CDR2 YDSYTSSV. V shed 0 bases and J 11 bases; nucleotides not matched to a gene: 16. CDR3 length: 15 residues. CDR3 in amino acids: CATWDGPQIWFEKLF. CDR3 in DNA: TGTGCCACCTGGGATGGGCCCCAAATATGGTTCGAGAAACTCTTT.

This clone is large by share. The chain carries TRGV3 and TRGJ1 or TRGJ2. TCRdb does not report a J gene; here it was assigned by matching the DNA to germline references. The germline gives CDR1 VTNTFY, CDR2 YDVSTARD (reference sequence). J lost 0 bases, V lost 5 bases, and 7 bases had no gene match. The CDR3 sequence is 14 residues long. The CDR3 protein is CATWAHSNYYKKLF. CDR3 sequence (DNA): TGTGCCACCTGGGCCCACTCGAATTATTATAAGAAACTCTTT.

By sample fraction, this clone is large. V is TRGV4 and J is TRGJ1 or TRGJ2. The J gene was missing in TCRdb and was found by matching the end of the DNA to germline. The CDR3 covers 15 residues. V lost 2 bases to trimming and J lost 8 bases; unmatched junction nucleotides: 15. CDR1 and CDR2 from the germline V gene are EGSTGY and YDSYTSSV. The CDR3 is CATWDAPRGNHKKLF. The CDR3 nucleotides are TGTGCCACCTGGGATGCCCCCAGGGGTAATCATAAGAAACTCTTT.

Judged by abundance, this clone is medium-sized. The rearrangement joins TRGV4 to TRGJ1 or TRGJ2. TCRdb offers no J gene call, so here the DNA was matched to germline to obtain one. The CDR3 covers 14 residues. Losses at the gene ends were 2 bases for V and 6 bases for J; bases not matched to a gene: 10. Germline V lookup: CDR1 EGSTGY, CDR2 YDSYTSSV. The CDR3, as DNA: TGTGCCACCTGGGATGTTGGGGGAGGTTATAAGAAACTCTTT. Its protein is CATWDVGGGYKKLF.

This clone is categorized as large (0.1 to 1%). The chain employs TRGV8 and TRGJ1 or TRGJ2. As TCRdb names no J gene, one was assigned here on the basis of a DNA match to germline. Germline CDR1 and CDR2: VENAVY and YDSYNSRV. The ends lost 2 bases at V and 5 bases at J; junction bases unmatched: 3. The length of the CDR3 is 12 residues. The chain's CDR3 is CATWDNDYKKLF. CDR3 DNA: TGTGCCACCTGGGATAATGATTATAAGAAACTCTTT.

By proportion, this clone is medium-sized. CDR3 amino acids: CATWDFLYYKKLF. The CDR3 DNA follows: TGTGCCACCTGGGATTTCCTCTATTATAAGAAACTCTTT. This chain joins TRGV8 and TRGJ1 or TRGJ2. Because TCRdb records no J gene, it was assigned here through a match of the DNA to germline. V lost 3 bases and J lost 4; bases outside the gene matches: 6. CDR1 VENAVY and CDR2 YDSYNSRV come from the germline V gene. The CDR3 is 13 amino acids.

The chain uses TRGV10 and TRGJ1 or TRGJ2. No J segment appears in TCRdb, so it was assigned here by matching the sequence to germline. TRGV10 is marked as an open reading frame, function uncertain. V trimming: 9 bases; J trimming: 7 bases; junction bases outside the gene matches: 7. The CDR3 covers 11 residues. Here the CDR3 DNA reads TGTGCTGCGTGCGCTCTATATAAGAAACTCTTT. Translated, it gives CAACALYKKLF.

This clone is medium-sized within its sample. The chain carries TRGV8 and TRGJ1 or TRGJ2. TCRdb offers no J gene call, so here the DNA was matched to germline to obtain one. The CDR3 spans 13 residues. The ends lost 4 bases at V and 1 base at J; junction bases unmatched: 4. The germline CDR1 and CDR2 sequences are VENAVY and YDSYNSRV. The CDR3 DNA is TGTGCCACCTGGGACCAAAATTATTATAAGAAACTCTTT. It is translated as CATWDQNYYKKLF.

No J gene was called, and the V gene is TRGV10. TRGV10 counts as an open reading frame of uncertain function. CDR3 length: 9 amino acids. The CDR3 spells CAAWDKILF. In nucleotides, the CDR3 is TGTGCTGCGTGGGATAAGATACTCTTT.

This clone rates as large (0.1 to 1%). This chain uses TRGV11 with TRGJ1 or TRGJ2. Matching the DNA to germline supplied the J gene, which TCRdb does not give. TRGV11 is noted as an ORF with a role that remains uncertain. The CDR3 runs to 15 residues. V shed 8 bases and J 6 bases; nucleotides not matched to a gene: 16. CDR3 residues: CACWTPGINIYKKLF. CDR3 nucleotides: TGTGCCTGCTGGACCCCCGGCATAAATATTTATAAGAAACTCTTT.